The 31 T cell receptor beta chains listed next were all sequenced from one sample in a study of T cells expressing NK-cell markers. TCRdb reprocessed the 5' RACE reads; each CDR3 protein has one entry and no DNA is given. Recorded for this sample: around 280,000 distinct CDR3 sequences. The sample taken for sequencing was blood T cells: a sorted CD56 or NKG2C T cell subset, CD4+ or CD8+ T cells, or bulk PBMC T cells (not recorded which). Receptor source: a man aged 18-30 years in good health.

The chain's CDR3 is CSGRSQETQYF. This chain joins TRBV29-1 and TRBJ2-5. Germline assignment: CDR1 SQVTM and CDR2 ANQGSEA. The CDR3 runs to 11 residues.

This chain's CDR3 is CASSRGGWAYEQYF. The chain employs TRBV27 and TRBJ2-7; no DNA is available, so the TRBD2 call from TCRdb remains unchecked. The CDR3 has 14 residues. Per the germline V gene, CDR1 is MNHEY and CDR2 is SMNVEV (reference sequence).

The chain carries TRBV18 and TRBJ2-6. Germline lookup yields CDR1 KGHSH and CDR2 LQKENI. The CDR3 runs to 15 residues. The CDR3 loop reads CASSEVFSGANVLTF. Complete variable domain (other parts from reference TRBV18 and TRBJ2-6): NAGVMQNPRHLVRRRGQEARLRCSPMKGHSHVYWYRQLPEEGLKFMVYLQKENIIDESGMPKERFSAEFPKEGPSILRIQQVVRGDSAAYFCASSEVFSGANVLTFGAGSRLTVL.

The rearrangement joins TRBV6-5 to TRBJ1-6; TCRdb's D call of TRBD1 is untestable without DNA. The CDR3 length is 15 residues. In germline, CDR1 is MNHEY, CDR2 SVGAGI. The CDR3 is CASSYSRDRGSPLHF.

This rearrangement joins TRBV12-3 or TRBV12-4 to TRBJ1-2; TCRdb returns TRBD1, unconfirmable since there is no DNA. The CDR3 totals 12 residues. CDR3 in amino acids: CASSIWTDGYTF.

The chain joins TRBV20-1 to TRBJ1-2; TCRdb selects TRBD1, and the lack of DNA leaves this call unchecked. There are 14 residues in the CDR3. CDR1 is DFQATT and CDR2 is SNEGSKA in the germline V gene (reference sequence). CDR3 loop: CSAKMTGNGYGYTF.

The chain couples TRBV30 to TRBJ1-4; the D call from TCRdb, TRBD1, cannot be confirmed without DNA. The CDR3 extends over 15 amino acids. Germline V CDR1 and CDR2: GTSNPN, SVGIG (reference sequence). The CDR3 spells CAWRPGQGTNEKLFF.

V gene TRBV27 combines with J gene TRBJ2-1; there is no DNA to check the TCRdb D call of TRBD2. Germline loops: CDR1 MNHEY, CDR2 SMNVEV (reference sequence). This CDR3 has 17 residues. The CDR3 protein is CASSLPPTSGVYNEQFF.

CDR3 sequence: CASRGAPGDPYNEQFF. The V call is TRBV6-1, the J call TRBJ2-1; TCRdb gives TRBD1 as the D gene, but with no DNA this cannot be confirmed. There are 16 residues in the CDR3. CDR1 is MNHNS, CDR2 SASEGT, per germline.

The chain uses TRBV4-3 and TRBJ2-3; lacking DNA, the TRBD1 call made by TCRdb goes unchecked. The CDR3 is 16 residues long. Looked up from germline, CDR1 is LGHNA and CDR2 is YSLEER. CDR3 loop: CASSQGPRGAVDTQYF.

The chain combines TRBV15 with TRBJ2-3; there is no DNA to check the TCRdb D call of TRBD1. The germline V gene has CDR1 LNHNV and CDR2 YYDKDF (reference sequence). The CDR3 contains 15 residues. The CDR3 loop is CATSTGQRGTDTQYF.

The gene calls are TRBV5-1 and TRBJ1-2; TCRdb outputs TRBD1, but without DNA this stays unchecked. Germline V gene sequence: CDR1 SGHRS, CDR2 YFSETQ. The CDR3 totals 14 residues. CDR3: CASSLWDGNYGYTF.

The chain links TRBV20-1 to TRBJ2-1; TCRdb's D call of TRBD2 is untestable without DNA. The V gene's germline CDR1 is DFQATT and CDR2 SNEGSKA (reference sequence). CDR3 length: 17 amino acids. CDR3 residues: CSAREPLAGSSYNEQFF.

The V and J genes are TRBV18 and TRBJ2-3; lacking DNA, the TRBD2 call made by TCRdb goes unchecked. The CDR3 spans 17 residues. The germline V gene has CDR1 KGHSH and CDR2 LQKENI. The chain's CDR3 is CASSPGLAGVTTDTQYF.

The V and J genes are TRBV12-3 or TRBV12-4 and TRBJ2-1; checking the TCRdb D call of TRBD2 is not possible without DNA. The CDR3 is 16 amino acids. This CDR3 reads CASSLSLTGGHNEQFF.

The chain joins TRBV30 to TRBJ2-3; TCRdb selects TRBD1, and the lack of DNA leaves this call unchecked. Germline V gene lookup returns CDR1 GTSNPN and CDR2 SVGIG (reference sequence). The CDR3 is 15 amino acids. CDR3 loop: CAWSVSGRETDTQYF.

This chain uses TRBV19 with TRBJ2-2. The CDR3 length is 16 residues. Germline loops: CDR1 LNHDA, CDR2 SQIVND (reference sequence). CDR3 protein: CASSTRTGLEPGELFF.

The CDR3 loop reads CASSFESWNTEAFF. The chain combines TRBV12-3 or TRBV12-4 with TRBJ1-1. The CDR3 length is 14 residues.

The chain uses TRBV15 and TRBJ1-1; TCRdb's D call, TRBD1, is unchecked because there is no DNA. Germline CDR1 LNHNV, CDR2 YYDKDF (reference sequence). This CDR3 region has 15 residues. The CDR3: CATSRASRDNTEAFF.

V and J are TRBV20-1 and TRBJ1-2. Per the germline V gene, CDR1 is DFQATT and CDR2 is SNEGSKA (reference sequence). There are 13 residues in the CDR3. CDR3 amino acids: CSARNVGNYGYTF.

This chain uses TRBV5-1 with TRBJ2-7; TCRdb outputs TRBD2, but without DNA this stays unchecked. The length of the CDR3 is 18 residues. Per germline, CDR1 SGHRS and CDR2 YFSETQ. The CDR3 here is CASSLGLTSGRDSYEQYF.

The chain has TRBV27 and TRBJ2-6. Germline CDR1 is MNHEY and CDR2 is SMNVEV (reference sequence). This CDR3 spans 15 amino acids. Here the CDR3 reads CASSSERAGANVLTF.

The CDR3: CASSSSPVGSSGYTF. This chain uses TRBV5-5 with TRBJ1-2; TCRdb designates TRBD1, a call that cannot be tested without DNA. Germline values: CDR1 SGHKS, CDR2 YYEKEE (reference sequence). The CDR3 is made up of 15 amino acids.

The rearrangement uses TRBV30 and TRBJ2-5. Germline CDR1 GTSNPN, CDR2 SVGIG (reference sequence). This CDR3 has 14 residues. CDR3 sequence: CAWSVQGTLETQYF.

The V and J genes are TRBV19 and TRBJ2-3; TCRdb's D call, TRBD2, is unchecked because there is no DNA. Germline CDR1 reads LNHDA; CDR2 reads SQIVND (reference sequence). The CDR3 totals 15 residues. CDR3 region: CASSLLGGRTDTQYF.

The chain links TRBV30 to TRBJ1-4. The CDR3 covers 11 residues. From germline, CDR1 is GTSNPN and CDR2 SVGIG (reference sequence). The CDR3 sequence is CAGSLNEKLFF.

The chain links TRBV12-3 or TRBV12-4 to TRBJ1-5. CDR3 length: 12 amino acids. CDR3 sequence reads: CASSPSKQPQHF.

The V and J genes are TRBV10-3 and TRBJ2-3; TCRdb picks TRBD2, but there is no DNA to check that call. This CDR3 region has 14 residues. Germline V gene data show CDR1 as ENHRY and CDR2 as SYGVKD. CDR3 protein: CAMSSAGQSDTQYF.

The CDR3 spells CASSLEGPLGEQFF. This chain uses TRBV7-2 with TRBJ2-1; the D call of TRBD1 rests on TCRdb alone, since no DNA is present to check it. This CDR3 spans 14 amino acids. Germline loops: CDR1 SGHTA, CDR2 FQGNSA.

This chain links TRBV6-2 or TRBV6-3 with TRBJ1-5. Germline loops: CDR1 MNHEY, CDR2 SVGEGT. The CDR3 has 13 amino acids. The CDR3 region is CASTERGEQPQHF.

V gene TRBV20-1 combines with J gene TRBJ2-5. CDR3 size: 15 residues. Germline V gene data show CDR1 as DFQATT and CDR2 as SNEGSKA (reference sequence). The CDR3 region is CSARDGLRLQETQYF.